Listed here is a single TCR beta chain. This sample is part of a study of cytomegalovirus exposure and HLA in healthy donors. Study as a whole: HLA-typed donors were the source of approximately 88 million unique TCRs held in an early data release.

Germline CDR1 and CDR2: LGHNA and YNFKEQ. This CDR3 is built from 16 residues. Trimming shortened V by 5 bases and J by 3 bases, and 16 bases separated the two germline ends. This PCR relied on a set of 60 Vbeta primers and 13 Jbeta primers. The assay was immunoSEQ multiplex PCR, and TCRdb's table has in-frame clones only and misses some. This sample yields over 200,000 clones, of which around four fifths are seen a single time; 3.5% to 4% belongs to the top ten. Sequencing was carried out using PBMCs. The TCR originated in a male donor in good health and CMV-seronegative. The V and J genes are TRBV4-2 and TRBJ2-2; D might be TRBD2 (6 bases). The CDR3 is CASSYGGGPDTGELFF. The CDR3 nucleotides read TGTGCCAGCAGCTACGGAGGAGGGCCGGACACCGGGGAGCTGTTTTTT.